This TCR beta chain stems from a study of CD4 T cells in relation to SARS-CoV-2 and coronaviruses. General study points: Approximately 65% of donors had memory CD4+ clonotypes crossrecognizing SARS-CoV-2 and common cold coronavirus spike.

Libraries were prepared by immunoSEQ multiplex PCR; TCRdb keeps only in-frame clonotypes and omits some of them. This sample has over 35,000 clones, with about three quarters found just once. Germline V gene lookup returns CDR1 SGDLS and CDR2 YYNGEE. V lost 3 bases to trimming and J lost 0 bases, with 9 bases between them. The length of the CDR3 is 15 residues. Of note for this clone: Its matching antigen is unknown.

The chain combines TRBV9 with TRBJ2-2, with D perhaps matching TRBD1 (6 bases). The specimen sequenced was memory CD4+ T cells from PBMCs, cultured in vitro. The source of this sequence is an adult with COVID-19. The CDR3 is CASSAGTTNTGELFF. CDR3 sequence (DNA): TGTGCCAGCAGCGCCGGGACAACGAACACCGGGGAGCTGTTTTTT.